The present entry profiles one T cell receptor beta chain with its context. What it recognizes is unknown. The unsorted PBMC replicate PCRs were performed with 300 ng DNA, around 27,000 T cell genomes. Unsorted PBMCs provided DNA that was sequenced on ten immunoSEQ deep assay plates. Measured with immunoSEQ multiplex PCR; TCRdb has only the in-frame clones, and not every one. The data contain 520,000 or so clones, around 79% of them seen just once; the ten biggest clones take up roughly 13%. The data were obtained in a study of shared clonotypes between healthy human individuals. Study-wide results and limits: Clonotype sharing levels among donors were expected to vary with sequencing depth.

With 6 bases clipped from V and 2 bases from J, the junction kept 6 bases outside the gene matches. Germline V gene data show CDR1 as LGHNT and CDR2 as FRNRAP. The CDR3 is 14 residues long. The TCR was taken from a woman aged 40 to 55 in good health. Some clones in this sample may be carry-over from other donors' samples. This rearrangement joins TRBV12-5 to TRBJ1-2, with 7 bases that match TRBD1. The source material was PBMCs. DNA for the CDR3: TGTGCTAGTGGCCCGGGACAGCAGAACTATGGCTACACCTTC. Translated: CASGPGQQNYGYTF.